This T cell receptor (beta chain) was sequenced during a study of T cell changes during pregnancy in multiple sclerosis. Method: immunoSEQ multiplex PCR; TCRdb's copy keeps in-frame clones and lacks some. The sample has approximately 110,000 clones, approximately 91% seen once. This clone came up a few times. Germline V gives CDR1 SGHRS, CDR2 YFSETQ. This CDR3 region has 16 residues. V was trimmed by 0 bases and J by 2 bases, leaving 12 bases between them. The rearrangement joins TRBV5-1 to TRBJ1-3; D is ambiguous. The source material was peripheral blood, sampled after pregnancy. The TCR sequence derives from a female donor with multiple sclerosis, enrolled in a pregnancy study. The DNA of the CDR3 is TGCGCCAGCAGCTTGGCGTACCCGGGTACTGGAAACACCATATATTTT. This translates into CASSLAYPGTGNTIYF.